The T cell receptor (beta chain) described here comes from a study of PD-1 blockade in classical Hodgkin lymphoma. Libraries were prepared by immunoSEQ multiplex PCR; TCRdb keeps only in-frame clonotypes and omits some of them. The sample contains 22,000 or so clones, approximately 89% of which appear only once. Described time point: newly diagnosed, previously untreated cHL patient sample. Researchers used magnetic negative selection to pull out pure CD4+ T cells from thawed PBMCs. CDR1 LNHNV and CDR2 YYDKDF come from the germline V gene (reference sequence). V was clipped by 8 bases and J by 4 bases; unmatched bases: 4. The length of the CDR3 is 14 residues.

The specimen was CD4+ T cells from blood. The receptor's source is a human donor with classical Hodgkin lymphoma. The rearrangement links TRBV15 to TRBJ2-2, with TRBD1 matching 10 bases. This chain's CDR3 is CATGTGAVTGELFF. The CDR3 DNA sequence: TGTGCCACCGGGACAGGGGCCGTCACCGGGGAGCTGTTTTTT. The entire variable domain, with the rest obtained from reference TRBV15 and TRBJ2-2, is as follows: DAMVIQNPRYQVTQFGKPVTLSCSQTLNHNVMYWYQQKSSQAPKLLFHYYDKDFNNEADTPDNFQSRRPNTSFCFLDIRSPGLGDTAMYLCATGTGAVTGELFFGEGSRLTVL.